These T cell receptor beta chains were read from a single sample in a study of T cells in tuberculosis. Method: immunoSEQ multiplex PCR; TCRdb's copy keeps in-frame clones and lacks some. Among about 30,000 clones listed, nearly 97% were seen once. Sequencing was performed on PBMCs. The receptors here all came from a donor between 10 and 35 years old with latent tuberculosis or without tuberculosis infection. Each CDR3 is given with its conserved first and last residue. D genes are given only for firm matches. Clone size is not always given. Where it is, it says once, few, many or a class for expanded clones.

once	TRBV5-1	TRBD1	TRBJ1-2	TGCGCCAGCAGTTTTACAGGGGGCGACTATGGCTACACCTTC	CASSFTGGDYGYTF
once	TRBV11-2	-	TRBJ1-2	TGTGCCAGCAGCTTACAGGGGAACTATGGCTACACCTTC	CASSLQGNYGYTF
-	TRBV2	-	TRBJ2-1	TGTGCCAGCAGTGCCGGGGGAGGAGCCTACAATGAGCAGTTCTTC	CASSAGGGAYNEQFF
-	TRBV10-2	TRBD1	TRBJ1-5	TGCGCCAGCTCGACAGGGGATAGCAATCAGCCCCAGCATTTT	CASSTGDSNQPQHF
-	TRBV5-6	-	TRBJ2-3	TGTGCCAGCAGCTCGGGTTCAGATACGCAGTATTTT	CASSSGSDTQYF
-	TRBV4-1	TRBD2	TRBJ2-1	TGCGCCAGCAGCCAAGAGGGAGGGAGAGCGGGAGGGCCTAAAGGAGGCCTTAATGAGCAGTTCTTC	CASSQEGGRAGGPKGGLNEQFF
-	TRBV6-5	-	TRBJ1-5	TGTGCCAGCAGTCGAAGCATTAATCAGCCCCAGCATTTT	CASSRSINQPQHF
-	TRBV12-5	-	TRBJ1-1	TGTGCTAGTGGTTTTCCCGGGTCCGGGAACACTGAAGCTTTCTTT	CASGFPGSGNTEAFF
-	TRBV6-1	TRBD2	TRBJ2-2	TGTGCCAGCAGCGAAAATAGCGGGGGGAACACCGGGGAGCTGTTTTTT	CASSENSGGNTGELFF
-	TRBV18	TRBD1	TRBJ2-2	TGTGCCAGCTCACCGGACAGGGCGAACACCGGGGAGCTGTTTTTT	CASSPDRANTGELFF
once	TRBV10-3	TRBD2	TRBJ2-1	TGTGCCATGGGGACTAGCGGAACCAATGAGCAGTTCTTC	CAMGTSGTNEQFF
-	TRBV30	-	TRBJ1-2	TGTGCCTGGAGGTTTGCGGGGGAGGGCTACACCTTC	CAWRFAGEGYTF
-	TRBV7-2	-	TRBJ2-7	TGTGCCAGCAGCTTTTTCGGGAGCTCATCCGAGCAGTACTTC	CASSFFGSSSEQYF
-	TRBV9	TRBD1	TRBJ1-3	TGTGCCAGCAGCGTTAACAGGGGGGGAGGAAACACCATATATTTT	CASSVNRGGGNTIYF
-	TRBV5-5	-	TRBJ2-3	TGTGCCAGCAGCTTGGTCGCGTATACGCAGTATTTT	CASSLVAYTQYF
-	TRBV18	TRBD1	TRBJ2-7	TGTGCCAGCTCACCACCCTTGGACAGGGGGTACGAGCAGTACTTC	CASSPPLDRGYEQYF
-	TRBV28	TRBD1	TRBJ2-7	TGTGCCAGCACCTTGGACAGGGTTAACCTCGAGCAGTACTTC	CASTLDRVNLEQYF
-	TRBV9	TRBD1	TRBJ2-2	TGTGCCAGCAGCGCCCAGACAGGGGGCAGGGCCGGGGAGCTGTTTTTT	CASSAQTGGRAGELFF
-	TRBV7-9	-	TRBJ1-4	TGTGCCAGTCCCGGGGCGGGGAATGAAAAACTGTTTTTT	CASPGAGNEKLFF
few	TRBV7-2	TRBD1	TRBJ2-7	TGTGCCAGCAGTCTCACAGGGGTCCTTTCGAGCTCCTACGAGCAGTACTTC	CASSLTGVLSSSYEQYF
-	TRBV7-2	-	TRBJ2-3	TGTGCCAGCAGCTCGGTGGCAGATACGCAGTATTTT	CASSSVADTQYF
-	TRBV27	-	TRBJ2-5	TGTGCCAGCAGCTCCTTCGAGGCGCCGGAGACCCAGTACTTC	CASSSFEAPETQYF
few	TRBV28	TRBD1	TRBJ1-5	TGTGCCAGCAGTTTCCTTGCGATAGCGGACAGGGGGCGGCGGCAGCCCCAGCATTTT	CASSFLAIADRGRRQPQHF
-	TRBV5-1	TRBD2	TRBJ2-1	TGCGCCAGCAGCCAATCGGGAGGAGAATTAAATGAGCAGTTCTTC	CASSQSGGELNEQFF
-	TRBV12-5	TRBD2	TRBJ2-2	TGTGCTAGTGGTTTGGTATCCCGGGGGGGCCGGATCGGGGAGCTGTTTTTT	CASGLVSRGGRIGELFF
-	TRBV28	-	TRBJ2-3	TGTGCCAGCAGGCAGGACAGCGGTTATATGGCAGATACGCAGTATTTT	CASRQDSGYMADTQYF
-	TRBV5-1	-	TRBJ2-1	TGCGCCAGCAGCTTAACTACTGGACTCAATGAGCAGTTCTTC	CASSLTTGLNEQFF
-	TRBV11-3	-	TRBJ2-3	TGTGCCAGCAGCTTAAGCTCCGCGGGCCAAGATACGCAGTATTTT	CASSLSSAGQDTQYF
-	TRBV5-6	TRBD1	TRBJ1-6	TGTGCCAGCAGCGTAGACAGGGGAGTCGCTAATTCACCCCTCCACTTT	CASSVDRGVANSPLHF
-	TRBV5-1	-	TRBJ2-1	TGCGCCAGCAGCCGGACTTCGTTGGATGAGCAGTTCTTC	CASSRTSLDEQFF
few	TRBV27	TRBD2	TRBJ2-7	TGTGCCAGCAGTTTCCTAACTAGCGGGGGCGCACCCCGGAGGGAGCAGTACTTC	CASSFLTSGGAPRREQYF
-	TRBV9	-	TRBJ2-1	TGTGCCAGCAGCCCCATGGCGGTCTCCTACAATGAGCAGTTCTTC	CASSPMAVSYNEQFF
-	TRBV2	-	TRBJ2-7	TGTGCCAGCAGTTTAGGTAGACTATACGAGCAGTACTTC	CASSLGRLYEQYF
-	TRBV7-9	-	TRBJ2-1	TGTGCCAGCAGCTTCCCTTGGGGGCGGGAGTACAATGAGCAGTTCTTC	CASSFPWGREYNEQFF
-	TRBV7-9	TRBD2	TRBJ2-3	TGTGCCAGCAGCTCCCTCGCACCAGCGGGGGCTACAGATACGCAGTATTTT	CASSSLAPAGATDTQYF
few	TRBV5-1	-	TRBJ2-7	TGCGCCAGCAGCTTGTCGTCAGGGTACTCCTACGAGCAGTACTTC	CASSLSSGYSYEQYF
few	TRBV11-2	-	TRBJ2-6	TGTGCCAGCAGCTTGTTGCGAGGGTCTGGGGCCAACGTCCTGACTTTC	CASSLLRGSGANVLTF
-	TRBV6-4	-	TRBJ2-1	TGTGCCAGCAGTCAGACTGGCAATGAGCAGTTCTTC	CASSQTGNEQFF
-	TRBV11-2	-	TRBJ2-1	TGTGCCAGCAGCTGGATGGGCCTGACTACTTCCCTCTCCTACAATGAGCAGTTCTTC	CASSWMGLTTSLSYNEQFF
-	TRBV21-1	-	TRBJ1-2	TGTGCCAGCAGCAAAGCGCAGGCAGCATGGTATGGCTACACCTTC	CASSKAQAAWYGYTF
-	TRBV11-2	-	TRBJ2-7	TGTGCCAGCAGCCGTGACTATCTCTACGAGCAGTACTTC	CASSRDYLYEQYF
-	TRBV5-6	TRBD1	TRBJ1-3	TGTGCCAGCAGCTTCCTGGACAGGGGCTTCGGAAACACCATATATTTT	CASSFLDRGFGNTIYF
-	TRBV5-4	TRBD1	TRBJ1-1	TGTGCCAGCAGCGAAGGACAGGGTCGAGGCACTGAAGCTTTCTTT	CASSEGQGRGTEAFF
-	TRBV7-2	-	TRBJ1-1	TGTGCCAGCAGCACAGCAGCCGGGACAAATAATGAAGCTTTCTTT	CASSTAAGTNNEAFF
-	TRBV5-4	TRBD2	TRBJ2-2	TGTGCCAGCAGCTCCAGGTTGCTAGCGGGAGGGCCAGAGGAGCTGTTTTTT	CASSSRLLAGGPEELFF
-	TRBV10-2	-	TRBJ1-1	TGCGCCAGCAATGAAAACTTGAACACTGAAGCTTTCTTT	CASNENLNTEAFF
-	TRBV27	TRBD1	TRBJ1-2	TGTGCCAGCAGTTTCGGACAGGGTGACTATGGCTACACCTTC	CASSFGQGDYGYTF
-	TRBV25-1	TRBD1	TRBJ1-1	TGTGCCAGCAGTGTAAGGGGGGACAGGGCCACTGAAGCTTTCTTT	CASSVRGDRATEAFF
-	TRBV13	-	TRBJ2-3	TGTGCCAGCAGCTTCCATGGACAAGGGGATACGCAGTATTTT	CASSFHGQGDTQYF
-	TRBV28	TRBD1	TRBJ2-2	TGTGCCAGCAGTGCCGGACAGGGGAGGGTTCGTGGGGAGCTGTTTTTT	CASSAGQGRVRGELFF
-	TRBV20-1	-	TRBJ2-1	TGCAGTGCCCCTCGGTACAATGAGCAGTTCTTC	CSAPRYNEQFF
-	TRBV6-4	-	TRBJ1-1	TGTGCCAGCAGGCCAGACAAAGGGGGAAGGGGTGGGGCAAACACTGAAGCTTTCTTT	CASRPDKGGRGGANTEAFF
-	TRBV5-4	-	TRBJ2-2	TGTGCCAGCAGCTGGGGGCTAGCCTCTAACACCGGGGAGCTGTTTTTT	CASSWGLASNTGELFF
medium-sized	TRBV18	-	TRBJ1-1	TGTGCCAGCTCCCGGGAACATCTGAACACTGAAGCTTTCTTT	CASSREHLNTEAFF
-	TRBV2	TRBD2	TRBJ2-3	TGTGCCAGCAGTGGATATCCTAGCGGGGGCCGAGATACGCAGTATTTT	CASSGYPSGGRDTQYF
-	TRBV5-1	TRBD2	TRBJ2-1	TGCGCCAGCAGCTTGCCTAGCGGGGTCAGCTCCTACAATGAGCAGTTCTTC	CASSLPSGVSSYNEQFF
-	TRBV19	-	TRBJ1-1	TGTGCCAGTAGTCCCAGGGTGGGGGCCACTGAAGCTTTCTTT	CASSPRVGATEAFF